A selection of T cell receptor beta chains follows, all from one sample in a study of blood T cells in healthy people across ages. TCRdb re-analysed the 5' RACE reads in MiXCR, keeping a single row per CDR3 protein. The sample yields almost 800,000 distinct CDR3 sequences, about 62% seen once. Input material: blood. The receptors here all came from a man aged 25-40 years in good health. Each CDR3 is given with its conserved first and last residue. Fields, in order: J gene, V gene, D gene, clone size, CDR3 DNA, CDR3 protein. The D gene is left open where the match is weak. Size is stated for part of the rows, as once, few or many counts, or as a class when the clone is expanded.

TRBJ2-5 | TRBV20-1 | TRBD1 | - | TGCAGTGCTAGCCCCTTACAGGGGCGGGAGACCCAGTACTTC | CSASPLQGRETQYF
TRBJ2-3 | TRBV12-3/TRBV12-4 | - | once | TGTGCCAGCACAAACCGACCGAGCACAGATACGCAGTATTTT | CASTNRPSTDTQYF
TRBJ2-3 | TRBV7-2 | - | - | TGTGCCAGCACAGCGGGCACAGATACGCAGTATTTT | CASTAGTDTQYF
TRBJ2-7 | TRBV27 | - | - | TGTGCCAGCAGTTTAGGCGGGGCGGGGGAGCAGTACTTC | CASSLGGAGEQYF
TRBJ2-1 | TRBV6-2/TRBV6-3 | TRBD2 | - | TGTGCCAGCAGTTCCATAGCGGGGCTCGGGCAGGAGCAGTTCTTC | CASSSIAGLGQEQFF
TRBJ1-4 | TRBV29-1 | - | few | TGCAGCGCCGCGGCCCCCGGGGAAAAACTGTTTTTT | CSAAAPGEKLFF
TRBJ2-3 | TRBV29-1 | - | few | TGCAGCGTTGAAGGTCTAGATACGCAGTATTTT | CSVEGLDTQYF
TRBJ2-5 | TRBV10-2 | TRBD2 | few | TGCGCCAGCAGAAAGCGGGGGGGAGCCCAAGAGACCCAGTACTTC | CASRKRGGAQETQYF
TRBJ2-1 | TRBV5-1 | - | - | TGCGCCAGCAGCTACGGTTTTAGCGGCAATGAGCAGTTCTTC | CASSYGFSGNEQFF
TRBJ2-3 | TRBV20-1 | - | few | TGCAGTGCTCCAGGGGGGTACACAGATACGCAGTATTTT | CSAPGGYTDTQYF
TRBJ1-5 | TRBV7-2 | - | - | TGTGCCAGCAGTTATACAGGAGGGCTGAATAGCAATCAGCCCCAGCATTTT | CASSYTGGLNSNQPQHF
TRBJ2-3 | TRBV7-2 | - | - | TGTGCCAGCAGCGAGGGAGGACAGGCCACAGATACGCAGTATTTT | CASSEGGQATDTQYF
TRBJ2-1 | TRBV12-5 | - | - | TGTGCTAGTGGTTTGAACAGCTACAATGAGCAGTTCTTC | CASGLNSYNEQFF
TRBJ2-7 | TRBV12-3/TRBV12-4 | TRBD1 | once | TGTGCCAGCACCCGGACAGGGCCCTCCTACGAGCAGTACTTC | CASTRTGPSYEQYF
TRBJ2-7 | TRBV7-9 | TRBD2 | - | TGTGCCAGCAGCTGGAGGGAGGGCCCCTACAATGAGCAGTACTTC | CASSWREGPYNEQYF
TRBJ1-5 | TRBV15 | TRBD1 | - | TGTGCCACCAGTCCTTTTAGGGGGCTGAATCAGCCCCAGCATTTT | CATSPFRGLNQPQHF
TRBJ2-1 | TRBV4-1 | - | few | TGCGCCAGCAGCCGCGGGCTAGACCCCTACAATGAGCAGTTCTTC | CASSRGLDPYNEQFF
TRBJ2-7 | TRBV16 | - | - | TGTGCCAGCAGCCCCCTCAAAAGCGTGAGCTCCTACGAGCAGTACTTC | CASSPLKSVSSYEQYF
TRBJ2-1 | TRBV5-1 | - | - | TGCGCCAGTAGCTTGGATCGGGCCGGAACGGGAAATGAGCAGTTCTTC | CASSLDRAGTGNEQFF
TRBJ2-2 | TRBV20-1 | - | - | TGCAGTGCTAGCCCACTTCGTCGCGGGGAGCTGTTTTTT | CSASPLRRGELFF
TRBJ2-5 | TRBV5-1 | TRBD2 | - | TGCGCCAGCAGCCCGCGGGGGGCGGGAATCGGAGAGACCCAGTACTTC | CASSPRGAGIGETQYF
TRBJ2-5 | TRBV7-2 | - | - | TGTGCCAGCAGCTTAGGGTCCCAGCGGGAGACCCAGTACTTC | CASSLGSQRETQYF
TRBJ2-7 | TRBV7-9 | TRBD1 | - | TGTGCCAGCAGCAGAGGGACAGGGATCGACGAACAGTACTTC | CASSRGTGIDEQYF
TRBJ2-1 | TRBV12-3/TRBV12-4 | - | few | TGTGCCAGCAGTTTCGGTGGACGTGGGGCAGGGCAGTTCTTC | CASSFGGRGAGQFF
TRBJ2-7 | TRBV20-1 | - | - | TGCAGTGCTAGGTCGCGGCACTCCTACGAGCAGTACTTC | CSARSRHSYEQYF
TRBJ1-4 | TRBV6-5 | TRBD1 | - | TGTGCCAGCAGGGACAGGGGTAATGAAAAACTGTTTTTT | CASRDRGNEKLFF
TRBJ1-2 | TRBV11-2 | - | few | TGTGCCAGCAGCTTAGAGGCTAACTATGGCTACACCTTC | CASSLEANYGYTF
TRBJ2-3 | TRBV7-2 | - | - | TGTGCCAGCAGCCCCCTTGTTACAGATACGCAGTATTTT | CASSPLVTDTQYF
TRBJ2-5 | TRBV4-2 | - | few | TGTGCCAGCAGCCTCTCGATTAGGGACGATCAAGAGACCCAGTACTTC | CASSLSIRDDQETQYF
TRBJ1-4 | TRBV29-1 | TRBD1 | - | TGCAGCGTATATGGACAGGGTACTAATGAAAAACTGTTTTTT | CSVYGQGTNEKLFF
TRBJ2-1 | TRBV11-3 | - | - | TGTGCCAGCAGCTTAGCGGGGGGCACAAGCAATGAGCAGTTCTTC | CASSLAGGTSNEQFF
TRBJ2-7 | TRBV5-4 | TRBD2 | - | TGTGCCAGCAGCCTCCCTCCGGGACTACCTATCTACGAGCAGTACTTC | CASSLPPGLPIYEQYF
TRBJ2-1 | TRBV4-3 | TRBD2 | - | TGCGCCAGCAGCCAAGCGTCTAGCGGCTACAATGAGCAGTTCTTC | CASSQASSGYNEQFF
TRBJ1-5 | TRBV20-1 | - | - | TGCAGTGCTAGGCCAGGTGACAACAATCAGCCCCAGCATTTT | CSARPGDNNQPQHF
TRBJ2-3 | TRBV20-1 | - | - | TGCAGTGCCGCGTCCTCCGCAGGGACAGATACGCAGTATTTT | CSAASSAGTDTQYF
TRBJ2-7 | TRBV12-5 | - | - | TGTGCTAGTGGCCCCGCAAGAACCCTTTCGGATGAGCAGTACTTC | CASGPARTLSDEQYF
TRBJ2-7 | TRBV20-1 | TRBD1 | - | TGCAGTGCTACGAACACCGGGACAGGGGAGCAGTACTTC | CSATNTGTGEQYF
TRBJ2-1 | TRBV6-8 | - | - | TGTGCCAGCAGTTATGACCCACAGTTCCTGCAAGAGCAGTTCTTC | CASSYDPQFLQEQFF
TRBJ2-2 | TRBV12-3/TRBV12-4 | TRBD1 | - | TGTACCAGCAGTTTACGGGACAGGACCCCCGGGGAGCTGTTTTTT | CTSSLRDRTPGELFF
TRBJ1-1 | TRBV4-2 | - | - | TGTGCCAGCAGCCAAGTAATGGGGACAACTGAAGCTTTCTTT | CASSQVMGTTEAFF
TRBJ2-5 | TRBV20-1 | - | few | TGCAGTGCTATCTTTGGGACCCAGTACTTC | CSAIFGTQYF
TRBJ2-3 | TRBV14 | - | - | TGTGCCAGCAGCCAAGGGATCATTGACACAGATACGCAGTATTTT | CASSQGIIDTDTQYF
TRBJ2-3 | TRBV12-3/TRBV12-4 | - | few | TGTGCCAGCAGTTCCCTCACCGCACGCACAGATACGCAGTATTTT | CASSSLTARTDTQYF
TRBJ2-7 | TRBV7-9 | - | - | TGTGCCAGCAAGCGGACGGGGAGCTCCTACGAGCAGTACTTC | CASKRTGSSYEQYF
TRBJ2-4 | TRBV12-3/TRBV12-4 | - | - | TGTGCCAGCAGTCGGTGGGGGGAGACTGGCAGCATTCAGTACTTC | CASSRWGETGSIQYF
TRBJ2-7 | TRBV30 | - | - | TGTGCCTGGGCACAGGGCAACAACTACGAGCAGTACTTC | CAWAQGNNYEQYF
TRBJ2-1 | TRBV7-2 | TRBD2 | - | TGTGCCAGCAGACTGCTAGCGGGGACACTCAGTGAGCAGTTCTTC | CASRLLAGTLSEQFF
TRBJ2-1 | TRBV5-1 | - | few | TGCGCCAGCAGCTTGGCCGGGGTCAGCTACAATGAGCAGTTCTTC | CASSLAGVSYNEQFF
TRBJ2-7 | TRBV7-2 | - | - | TGTGCCAGCAGCTTAGCGGGGACTTCTGTCTACGAGCAGTACTTC | CASSLAGTSVYEQYF
TRBJ2-5 | TRBV7-9 | - | - | TGTGCCAGCACCACATCCCCGGGGAGCAGCGAGACCCAGTACTTC | CASTTSPGSSETQYF
TRBJ2-5 | TRBV7-2 | - | - | TGTGCCAGCACCATTCAACCGCTCCTCCAAGAGACCCAGTACTTC | CASTIQPLLQETQYF
TRBJ1-2 | TRBV15 | TRBD1 | - | TGTGCCACCAGCAGAGCGTTGTCGCAGGGGGAAGGTTATGGCTACACCTTC | CATSRALSQGEGYGYTF
TRBJ2-5 | TRBV20-1 | - | few | TGCAGTGCGGCGGGGGCGGGAGAAGAGACCCAGTACTTC | CSAAGAGEETQYF
TRBJ1-2 | TRBV6-5 | - | - | TGTGCCAGCAGTTGGGGACGGTACCAAGCTAACTATGGCTACACCTTC | CASSWGRYQANYGYTF
TRBJ2-7 | TRBV7-9 | - | few | TGTGCCAGCAGCTTAGTTTTGGGATCCTACGAGCAGTACTTC | CASSLVLGSYEQYF
TRBJ2-3 | TRBV7-2 | TRBD2 | - | TGTGCCAGCAGCCGGGACTACGGCACAGATACGCAGTATTTT | CASSRDYGTDTQYF